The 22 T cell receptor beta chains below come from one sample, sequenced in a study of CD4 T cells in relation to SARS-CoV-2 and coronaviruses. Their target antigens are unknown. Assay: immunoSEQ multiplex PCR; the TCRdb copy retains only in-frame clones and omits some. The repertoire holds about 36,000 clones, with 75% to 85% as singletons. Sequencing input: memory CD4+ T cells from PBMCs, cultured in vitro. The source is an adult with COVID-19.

The CDR3 here is CASRTGEETQYF. DNA for the CDR3: TGTGCCAGCAGGACCGGCGAAGAGACCCAGTACTTC. The gene calls are TRBV6-6 and TRBJ2-5; D uncertain. CDR3 length equals 12 residues. The ends were cut back, 6 bases at V and 3 bases at J, with 8 bases in the middle. Germline CDR1 and CDR2: MNHNY and SVGAGI (reference sequence).

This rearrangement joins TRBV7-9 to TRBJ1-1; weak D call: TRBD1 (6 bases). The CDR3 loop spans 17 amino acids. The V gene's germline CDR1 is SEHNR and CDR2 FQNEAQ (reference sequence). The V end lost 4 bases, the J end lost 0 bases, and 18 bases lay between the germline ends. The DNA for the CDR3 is TGTGCCAGCAGCTCCGGTTCCGGGACAAATATGAACACTGAAGCTTTCTTT. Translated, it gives CASSSGSGTNMNTEAFF.

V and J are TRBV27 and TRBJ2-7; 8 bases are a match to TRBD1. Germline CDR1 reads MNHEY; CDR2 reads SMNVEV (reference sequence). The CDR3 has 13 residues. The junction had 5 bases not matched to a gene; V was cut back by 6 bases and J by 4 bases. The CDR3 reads CASSGTGRYEQYF. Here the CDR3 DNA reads TGTGCCAGCAGCGGGACAGGCCGGTACGAGCAGTACTTC.

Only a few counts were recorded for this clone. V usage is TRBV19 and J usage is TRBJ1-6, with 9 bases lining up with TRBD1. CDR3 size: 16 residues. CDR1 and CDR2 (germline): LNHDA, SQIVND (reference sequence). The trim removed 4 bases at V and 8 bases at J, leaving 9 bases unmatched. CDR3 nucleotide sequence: TGTGCCAGTAGTACACCTACGACAGGGGGTGATTCACCCCTCCACTTT. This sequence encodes CASSTPTTGGDSPLHF. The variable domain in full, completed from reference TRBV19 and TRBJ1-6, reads DGGITQSPKYLFRKEGQNVTLSCEQNLNHDAMYWYRQDPGQGLRLIYYSQIVNDFQKGDIAEGYSVSREKKESFPLTVTSAQKNPTAFYLCASSTPTTGGDSPLHFGNGTRLTVT.

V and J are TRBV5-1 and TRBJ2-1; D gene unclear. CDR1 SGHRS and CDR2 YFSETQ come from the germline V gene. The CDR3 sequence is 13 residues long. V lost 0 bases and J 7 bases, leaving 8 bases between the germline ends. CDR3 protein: CASSLVSWNEQFF. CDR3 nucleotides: TGCGCCAGCAGCTTGGTCTCCTGGAATGAGCAGTTCTTC.

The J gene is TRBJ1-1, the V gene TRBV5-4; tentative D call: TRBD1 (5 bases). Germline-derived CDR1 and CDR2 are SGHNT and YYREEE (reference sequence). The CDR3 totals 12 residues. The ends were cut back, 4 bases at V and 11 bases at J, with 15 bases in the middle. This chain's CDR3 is CASSGMGVRAFF. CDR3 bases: TGTGCCAGCAGCGGGATGGGGGTTAGGGCTTTCTTT.

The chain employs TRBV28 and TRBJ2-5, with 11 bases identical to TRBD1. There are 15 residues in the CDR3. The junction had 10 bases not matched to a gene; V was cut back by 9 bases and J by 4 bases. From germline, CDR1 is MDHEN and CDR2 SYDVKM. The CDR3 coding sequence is TGTGCCAGTGGACAGGGGGCGCTAATCGGAGAGACCCAGTACTTC. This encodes CASGQGALIGETQYF. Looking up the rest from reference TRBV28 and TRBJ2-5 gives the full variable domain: DVKVTQSSRYLVKRTGEKVFLECVQDMDHENMFWYRQDPGLGLRLIYFSYDVKMKEKGDIPEGYSVSREKKERFSLILESASTNQTSMYLCASGQGALIGETQYFGPGTRLLVL.

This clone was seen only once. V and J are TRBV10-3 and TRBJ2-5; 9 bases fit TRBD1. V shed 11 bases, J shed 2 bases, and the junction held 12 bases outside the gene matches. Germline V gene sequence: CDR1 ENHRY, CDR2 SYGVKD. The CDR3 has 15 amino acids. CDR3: CAATTGGAGQETQYF. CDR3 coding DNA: TGTGCCGCGACAACAGGGGGCGCAGGACAAGAGACCCAGTACTTC.

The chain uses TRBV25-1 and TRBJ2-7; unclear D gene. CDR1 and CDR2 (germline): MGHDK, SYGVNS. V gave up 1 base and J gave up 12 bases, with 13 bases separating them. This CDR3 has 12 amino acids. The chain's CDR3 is CASSESRPRLYF. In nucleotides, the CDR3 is TGTGCCAGCAGTGAATCCAGACCGCGGCTGTACTTC.

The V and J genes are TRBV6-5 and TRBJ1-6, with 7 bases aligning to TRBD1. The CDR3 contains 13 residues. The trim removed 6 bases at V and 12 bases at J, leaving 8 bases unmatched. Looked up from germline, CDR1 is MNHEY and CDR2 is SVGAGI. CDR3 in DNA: TGTGCCAGCAGCCTACCGGGACAGCAACCCCTCCACTTT. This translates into CASSLPGQQPLHF.

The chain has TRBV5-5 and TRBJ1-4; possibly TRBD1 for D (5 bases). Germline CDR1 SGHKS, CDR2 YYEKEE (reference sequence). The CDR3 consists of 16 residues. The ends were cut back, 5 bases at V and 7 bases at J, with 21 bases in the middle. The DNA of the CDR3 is TGTGCCAGCAGTTGGGGGGTAAATCGGGATACTGAAAAACTGTTTTTT. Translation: CASSWGVNRDTEKLFF.

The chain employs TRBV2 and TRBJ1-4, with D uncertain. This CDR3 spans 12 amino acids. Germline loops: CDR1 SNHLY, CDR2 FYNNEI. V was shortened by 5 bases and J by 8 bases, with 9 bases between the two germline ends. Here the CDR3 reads CASSTGREKLFF. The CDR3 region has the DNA TGTGCCAGCAGTACCGGGAGGGAAAAACTGTTTTTT.

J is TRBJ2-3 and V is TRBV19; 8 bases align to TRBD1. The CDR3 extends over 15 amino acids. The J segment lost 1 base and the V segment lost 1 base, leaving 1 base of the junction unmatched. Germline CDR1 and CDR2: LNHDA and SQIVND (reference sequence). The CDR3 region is CASSIAGGGTDTQYF. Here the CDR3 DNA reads TGTGCCAGTAGTATAGCAGGGGGCGGCACAGATACGCAGTATTTT.

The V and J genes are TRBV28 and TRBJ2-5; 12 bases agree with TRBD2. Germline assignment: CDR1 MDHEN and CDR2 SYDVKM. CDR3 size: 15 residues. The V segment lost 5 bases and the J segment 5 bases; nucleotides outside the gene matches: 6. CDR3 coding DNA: TGTGCCAGCAGTACGACTAGCGGGGGCCGGGAGACCCAGTACTTC. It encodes CASSTTSGGRETQYF.

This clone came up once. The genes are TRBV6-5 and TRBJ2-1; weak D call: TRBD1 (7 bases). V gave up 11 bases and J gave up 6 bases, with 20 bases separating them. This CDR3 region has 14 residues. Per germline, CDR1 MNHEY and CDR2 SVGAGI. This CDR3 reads CAGRMQGGSNEQFF. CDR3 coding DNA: TGTGCCGGACGGATGCAGGGGGGTAGCAATGAGCAGTTCTTC.

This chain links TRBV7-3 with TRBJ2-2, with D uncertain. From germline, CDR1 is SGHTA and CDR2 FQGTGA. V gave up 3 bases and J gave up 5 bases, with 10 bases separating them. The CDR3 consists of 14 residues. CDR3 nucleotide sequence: TGTGCCAGCAGCTTCTCTGCGTCAACCGGGGAGCTGTTTTTT. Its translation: CASSFSASTGELFF.

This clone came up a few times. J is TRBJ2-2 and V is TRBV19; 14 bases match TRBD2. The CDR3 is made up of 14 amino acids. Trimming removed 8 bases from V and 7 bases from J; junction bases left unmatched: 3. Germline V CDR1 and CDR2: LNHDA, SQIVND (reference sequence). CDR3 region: CASGTSGSNGELFF. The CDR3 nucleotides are TGTGCCAGTGGGACTAGCGGGAGTAACGGGGAGCTGTTTTTT. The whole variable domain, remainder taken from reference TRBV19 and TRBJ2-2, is DGGITQSPKYLFRKEGQNVTLSCEQNLNHDAMYWYRQDPGQGLRLIYYSQIVNDFQKGDIAEGYSVSREKKESFPLTVTSAQKNPTAFYLCASGTSGSNGELFFGEGSRLTVL.

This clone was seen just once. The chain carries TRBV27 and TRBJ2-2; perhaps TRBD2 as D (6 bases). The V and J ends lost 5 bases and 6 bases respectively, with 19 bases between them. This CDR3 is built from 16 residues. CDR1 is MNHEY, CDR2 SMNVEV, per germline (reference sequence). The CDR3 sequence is CASSIQPGRMAGELFF. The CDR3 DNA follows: TGTGCCAGCAGTATACAACCTGGGAGGATGGCCGGGGAGCTGTTTTTT.

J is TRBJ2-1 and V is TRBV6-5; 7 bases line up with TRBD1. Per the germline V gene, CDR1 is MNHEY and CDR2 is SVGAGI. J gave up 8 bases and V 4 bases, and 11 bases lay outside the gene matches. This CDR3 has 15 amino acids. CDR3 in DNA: TGTGCCAGCAGTTCGACAGGGAGAGAGCCCTATGAGCAGTTCTTC. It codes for CASSSTGREPYEQFF.

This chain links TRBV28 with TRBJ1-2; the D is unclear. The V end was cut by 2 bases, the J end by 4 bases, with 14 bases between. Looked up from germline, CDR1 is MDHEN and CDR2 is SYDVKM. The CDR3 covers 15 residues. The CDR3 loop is CASSLVSSTAYGYTF. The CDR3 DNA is TGTGCCAGCAGTTTAGTTTCTTCGACGGCCTATGGCTACACCTTC.

The DNA of the CDR3 is TGTGCCAGCAGCGATTCCGGGACAGGTGGGACCGGGGAGCTGTTTTTT. Protein product: CASSDSGTGGTGELFF. J is TRBJ2-2 and V is TRBV3-1 (or the pseudogene TRBV3-2); 8 bases align to TRBD1. Losses at the gene ends were 5 bases for V and 5 bases for J; bases not matched to a gene: 10. From germline, CDR1 is LGHDT and CDR2 YNNKEL (reference sequence). CDR3 size: 16 residues.

The CDR3 spells CASSLVLAGEVTQYF. In DNA, the CDR3 is TGTGCCAGCAGCTTAGTGCTAGCGGGAGAGGTGACCCAGTACTTC. This sequence joins TRBV11-2 and TRBJ2-5; 10 bases are shared with TRBD2. The CDR3 extends over 15 amino acids. Germline V lookup: CDR1 SGHAT, CDR2 FQNNGV. Trimming removed 1 base from V and 7 bases from J; junction bases left unmatched: 6. The variable domain in full, with the rest retrieved from reference TRBV11-2 and TRBJ2-5, is EAGVAQSPRYKIIEKRQSVAFWCNPISGHATLYWYQQILGQGPKLLIQFQNNGVVDDSQLPKDRFSAERLKGVDSTLKIQPAKLEDSAVYLCASSLVLAGEVTQYFGPGTRLLVL.